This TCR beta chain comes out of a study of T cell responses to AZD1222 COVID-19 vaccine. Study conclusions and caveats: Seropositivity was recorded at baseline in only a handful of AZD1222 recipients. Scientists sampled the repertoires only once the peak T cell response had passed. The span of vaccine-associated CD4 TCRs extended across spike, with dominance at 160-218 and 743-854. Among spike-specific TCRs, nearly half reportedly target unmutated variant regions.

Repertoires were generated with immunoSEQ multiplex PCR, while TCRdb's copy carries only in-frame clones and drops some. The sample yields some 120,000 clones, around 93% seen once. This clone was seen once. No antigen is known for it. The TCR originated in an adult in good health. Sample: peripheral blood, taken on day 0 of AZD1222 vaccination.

The CDR3 nucleotides read TGTGCCAGCAGTACGCAACCTTGGAACACTGAAGCTTTCTTT. Its protein product is CASSTQPWNTEAFF. The chain links TRBV6-5 to TRBJ1-1; D is undetermined. The germline V gene encodes CDR1 MNHEY and CDR2 SVGAGI. V was clipped by 5 bases and J by 1 base, with 11 bases between them. The CDR3 is 14 amino acids.